The 28 T cell receptor beta chains in this list originate from one sample, sequenced in a study of monozygotic twins with inflammatory bowel disease. TCRdb re-called the 5' RACE reads; one entry per CDR3 protein, DNA not given. The listing records more than 300,000 distinct CDR3 sequences. The sample comprised blood. These receptors all come from a human donor with ulcerative colitis or Crohn's disease, or a healthy co-twin of an affected twin (not recorded which).

CDR3 sequence: CAGSLRADTGELFF. This rearrangement joins TRBV28 to TRBJ2-2; TCRdb lists TRBD2, though no DNA is available to test this call. The germline CDR1 and CDR2 sequences are MDHEN and SYDVKM. This CDR3 region has 14 residues.

J is TRBJ2-2 and V is TRBV9; TCRdb lists TRBD2, though no DNA is available to test this call. The length of the CDR3 is 16 residues. The V gene's germline CDR1 is SGDLS and CDR2 YYNGEE. CDR3 residues: CASSVVAGGNTGELFF.

CDR3 sequence reads: CASSIDSPYNEQFF. The chain couples TRBV19 to TRBJ2-1; TCRdb outputs TRBD1, but without DNA this stays unchecked. Per germline, CDR1 LNHDA and CDR2 SQIVND (reference sequence). This CDR3 has 14 residues.

The chain recombines TRBV6-1 with TRBJ1-3. Germline V lookup: CDR1 MNHNS, CDR2 SASEGT. This CDR3 comprises 15 residues. This CDR3 reads CATASWGVIGNTIYF.

The V and J genes are TRBV7-2 and TRBJ1-2; TCRdb proposes TRBD1, but this gene call is untestable without DNA. From germline, CDR1 is SGHTA and CDR2 FQGNSA. This CDR3 contains 13 residues. CDR3 sequence reads: CASSSGQVEGYTF.

This chain joins TRBV5-6 and TRBJ1-6; there is no DNA to check the TCRdb D call of TRBD1. This CDR3 region has 15 residues. Germline values: CDR1 SGHDT, CDR2 YYEEEE. CDR3 sequence: CASSLWTDYNSPLHF.

V and J are TRBV7-9 and TRBJ2-5; the TCRdb D gene call, TRBD1, has no DNA to confirm it. The CDR3 totals 12 residues. CDR1 is SEHNR and CDR2 is FQNEAQ in the germline V gene (reference sequence). The CDR3 is CASTPSGGIQYF.

This chain uses TRBV5-1 with TRBJ2-7; TCRdb's assignment of TRBD1 cannot be checked, as there is no DNA. The germline V gene has CDR1 SGHRS and CDR2 YFSETQ. CDR3 length: 16 residues. The CDR3 here is CASSLVAGGNSYEQYF.

The V call is TRBV20-1, the J call TRBJ2-5; TCRdb designates TRBD1, a call that cannot be tested without DNA. CDR1 DFQATT and CDR2 SNEGSKA come from the germline V gene (reference sequence). CDR3 size: 12 residues. The CDR3 loop reads CSAVWGDKTQYF.

V and J are TRBV6-2 or TRBV6-3 and TRBJ2-7. CDR3 length: 13 amino acids. Germline V lookup: CDR1 MNHEY, CDR2 SVGEGT. CDR3 region: CASSSGFTYEQYF.

The rearrangement links TRBV3-1 to TRBJ2-4. CDR1 and CDR2 (germline): LGHDT, YNNKEL (reference sequence). CDR3 length: 12 amino acids. The CDR3 loop is CASSPGQGIQYF. The full variable domain, rest sourced from reference TRBV3-1 and TRBJ2-4, is DTAVSQTPKYLVTQMGNDKSIKCEQNLGHDTMYWYKQDSKKFLKIMFSYNNKELIINETVPNRFSPKSPDKAHLNLHINSLELGDSAVYFCASSPGQGIQYFGAGTRLSVL.

This chain links TRBV27 with TRBJ1-2; checking the TCRdb D call of TRBD1 is not possible without DNA. Germline lookup yields CDR1 MNHEY and CDR2 SMNVEV (reference sequence). The CDR3 sequence is 15 residues long. This CDR3 reads CASSLDGTGFYGYTF.

This chain joins TRBV5-1 and TRBJ2-7. The germline gives CDR1 SGHRS, CDR2 YFSETQ. The CDR3 loop spans 14 amino acids. This chain's CDR3 is CASSPDLGPYEQYF.

V and J are TRBV18 and TRBJ2-3; TCRdb's assignment of TRBD2 cannot be checked, as there is no DNA. The CDR3 length is 15 residues. Germline V gives CDR1 KGHSH, CDR2 LQKENI. The CDR3 is CASSPRKGLEDTQYF.

This chain links TRBV25-1 with TRBJ1-2; TCRdb reports TRBD1, a call that lacks DNA to check it against. The CDR3 extends over 14 amino acids. Germline CDR1 reads MGHDK; CDR2 reads SYGVNS. CDR3 amino acids: CASSEPGQKVVYTF.

V gene TRBV5-1 combines with J gene TRBJ1-1; TCRdb calls TRBD1, which cannot be checked without DNA. The length of the CDR3 is 14 residues. Germline loops: CDR1 SGHRS, CDR2 YFSETQ. This chain's CDR3 is CASSLLTVNTEAFF.

The V call is TRBV10-3, the J call TRBJ2-5; TCRdb picks TRBD1, but there is no DNA to check that call. The CDR3 covers 13 residues. Germline V lookup: CDR1 ENHRY, CDR2 SYGVKD. CDR3 in amino acids: CAISSGGQETQYF.

CDR3 sequence: CASSSGTPAYNEQFF. The rearrangement joins TRBV5-1 to TRBJ2-1; TCRdb gives TRBD1 as the D gene, but with no DNA this cannot be confirmed. In germline, CDR1 is SGHRS, CDR2 YFSETQ. This CDR3 comprises 15 residues.

The chain employs TRBV6-5 and TRBJ2-1. CDR3 length equals 16 residues. The germline gives CDR1 MNHEY, CDR2 SVGAGI. CDR3 loop: CASSYSSGVYYNEQFF.

The genes are TRBV12-3 or TRBV12-4 and TRBJ1-1. The CDR3 consists of 12 residues. This CDR3 is CASSFGHTEAFF.

The chain couples TRBV20-1 to TRBJ1-1. Germline loops: CDR1 DFQATT, CDR2 SNEGSKA (reference sequence). CDR3 length: 12 amino acids. CDR3 in amino acids: CREGLLKTEAFF.

The V gene is TRBV12-5, the J gene TRBJ2-7. The CDR3 is 15 amino acids. Per the germline V gene, CDR1 is LGHNT and CDR2 is FRNRAP. CDR3 amino acids: CASGLNVHSSYEQYF. The variable domain in full, with the rest retrieved from reference TRBV12-5 and TRBJ2-7, is DARVTQTPRHKVTEMGQEVTMRCQPILGHNTVFWYRQTMMQGLELLAYFRNRAPLDDSGMPKDRFSAEMPDATLATLKIQPSEPRDSAVYFCASGLNVHSSYEQYFGPGTRLTVT.

V is TRBV7-2 and J is TRBJ2-5; TCRdb's assignment of TRBD2 cannot be checked, as there is no DNA. Germline-derived CDR1 and CDR2 are SGHTA and FQGNSA. There are 14 residues in the CDR3. Here the CDR3 reads CASSFNIGLETQYF.

The rearrangement joins TRBV7-6 to TRBJ2-5; TCRdb calls TRBD1, which cannot be checked without DNA. Germline CDR1 reads SGHVS; CDR2 reads FNYEAQ. This CDR3 region has 16 residues. CDR3 sequence: CASSDDRGPSQETQYF.

The rearrangement joins TRBV18 to TRBJ2-3; checking the TCRdb D call of TRBD1 is not possible without DNA. Germline V lookup: CDR1 KGHSH, CDR2 LQKENI. The CDR3 runs to 16 residues. CDR3 residues: CASSLFDRGSTDTQYF.

The genes are TRBV20-1 and TRBJ2-7; TCRdb selects TRBD2, and the lack of DNA leaves this call unchecked. The CDR3 is made up of 16 amino acids. Germline loops: CDR1 DFQATT, CDR2 SNEGSKA (reference sequence). The CDR3: CSARDRSAGIIYEQYF.

CDR3 amino acids: CSARADSYEQYF. This sequence joins TRBV20-1 and TRBJ2-7. CDR3 length equals 12 residues. Germline V lookup: CDR1 DFQATT, CDR2 SNEGSKA (reference sequence).

The chain joins TRBV4-3 to TRBJ2-3; TCRdb's assignment of TRBD2 cannot be checked, as there is no DNA. CDR3 length: 16 residues. The germline V gene has CDR1 LGHNA and CDR2 YSLEER. The CDR3 loop reads CASSPGLAENTDTQYF.